These T cell receptor beta chains were read from a single sample in a study of T cells after yellow fever vaccination. TCRdb re-analysed the 5' RACE reads in MiXCR, keeping a single row per CDR3 protein. The sample shows some 400,000 distinct CDR3 sequences, around 19% of them seen only once. This sample comprised PBMCs, obtained before the yellow fever booster vaccination. The receptors come from a man aged 18 to 30 who received the YFV17D yellow fever vaccine. The CDR3 runs from the conserved cysteine through the conserved F or W. A D gene is named only where the DNA matches it firmly. The size field is filled for only some rows; it gives once, few, many or a size class.

few NA 17 TRBJ1-3 TRBV20-1 CSARATPGTPRGNTIYF
few TRBD1 14 TRBJ1-6 TRBV5-1 CASSAGTGESPLHF
few NA 15 TRBJ1-5 TRBV7-8 CASSLKGASNQPQHF
NA TRBD2 16 TRBJ2-3 TRBV13 CASRTSGVSNTDTQYF
NA NA 16 TRBJ2-5 TRBV7-9 CASSFIMRRQEETQYF
NA NA 13 TRBJ2-3 TRBV5-1 CASSPDGSDTQYF
few TRBD2 14 TRBJ2-5 TRBV10-3 CAISGLAGEETQYF
few NA 16 TRBJ1-3 TRBV28 CASSSGAGPSGNTIYF
many NA 16 TRBJ2-1 TRBV11-3 CASSLGEGGTGNEQFF
few NA 17 TRBJ2-2 TRBV28 CASSPTVGLMGTGELFF
few NA 13 TRBJ1-2 TRBV12-3/TRBV12-4 CASSETKNYGYTF
few NA 14 TRBJ2-1 TRBV20-1 CSASAVSSYNEQFF
NA NA 14 TRBJ2-7 TRBV5-1 CASSSQGISYEQYF
NA TRBD1 17 TRBJ1-2 TRBV6-2/TRBV6-3 CASSSATGGAGSYGYTF
NA TRBD2 17 TRBJ2-7 TRBV20-1 CSARDVGGASGANEQYF
few NA 12 TRBJ1-2 TRBV5-1 CASSFEQNGYTF
NA NA 15 TRBJ2-1 TRBV6-5 CASSYSDGRYNEQFF
NA TRBD1 14 TRBJ2-1 TRBV12-3/TRBV12-4 CASGSWDRGNEQFF
NA TRBD2 16 TRBJ2-1 TRBV11-2 CASSLRLAGGLNEQFF
many NA 13 TRBJ2-3 TRBV4-3 CASSQDRTDTQYF
few NA 15 TRBJ2-5 TRBV14 CASSPSGARSETQYF
few NA 13 TRBJ2-7 TRBV18 CASSPGPFYEQYF
few NA 14 TRBJ1-5 TRBV20-1 CSATAGVSNQPQHF
NA NA 14 TRBJ2-1 TRBV2 CASSRPPSRNEQFF
few NA 14 TRBJ1-5 TRBV9 CASSAGAGSQPQHF
NA TRBD1 13 TRBJ1-1 TRBV30 CARSGTGMGEAFF
NA NA 17 TRBJ2-6 TRBV6-2/TRBV6-3 CASTKRDQGYGANVLTF
many NA 14 TRBJ1-2 TRBV12-3/TRBV12-4 CASLTAGLNYGYTF
NA TRBD2 14 TRBJ2-2 TRBV12-3/TRBV12-4 CASSVRGGAGELFF
NA NA 15 TRBJ2-1 TRBV5-1 CASSLAHRVYNEQFF
NA TRBD2 16 TRBJ2-2 TRBV27 CASTLLAGWDTGELFF
few NA 13 TRBJ1-6 TRBV12-3/TRBV12-4 CASAGQGWSPLHF
NA NA 15 TRBJ2-3 TRBV7-6 CASSSSGWATDTQYF
NA TRBD1 16 TRBJ1-2 TRBV7-9 CASSLGSGRGSAGYTF
NA NA 15 TRBJ2-2 TRBV29-1 CSVARQGWDTGELFF
many NA 15 TRBJ2-1 TRBV24-1 CATSDPNRGGNEQFF